This record looks at one T cell receptor beta chain sequence and its context. TCRdb reprocessed the 5' RACE reads with MiXCR, giving one entry per CDR3 protein. The data contain 50,000 to 70,000 distinct CDR3 sequences, over 5% of them singletons. Germline V gives CDR1 SGHRS, CDR2 YFSETQ. The CDR3 length is 16 residues. V gave up 0 bases and J gave up 7 bases; unmatched junction bases: 6. The entry originates in a study of CD8 T cells in ankylosing spondylitis. V gene TRBV5-1 combines with J gene TRBJ2-7, with TRBD2 identical over 14 bases. Sequencing was performed on synovial fluid, either unsorted or a sorted T cell fraction (not recorded which). The receptor was isolated from a male donor with ankylosing spondylitis. This CDR3 is CASSLAGTSGSLEQYF. The DNA for the CDR3 is TGCGCCAGCAGCTTGGCAGGGACTAGCGGGAGTCTAGAGCAGTACTTC.